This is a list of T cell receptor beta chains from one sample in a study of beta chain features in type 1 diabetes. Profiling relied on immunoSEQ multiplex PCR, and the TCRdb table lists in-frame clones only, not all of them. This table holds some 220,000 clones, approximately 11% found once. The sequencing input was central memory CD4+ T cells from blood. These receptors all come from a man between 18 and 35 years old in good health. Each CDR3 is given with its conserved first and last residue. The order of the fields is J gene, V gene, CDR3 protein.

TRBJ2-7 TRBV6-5 CASSSGTPSYEQYF
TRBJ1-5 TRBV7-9 CASSLRPYSNQPQHF
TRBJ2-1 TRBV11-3 CASSLSGGLSYNEQFF
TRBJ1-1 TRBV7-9 CASSWIVNTEAFF
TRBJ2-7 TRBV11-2 CASSLFGGSSYEQYF
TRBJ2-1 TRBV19 CASSIGWTSGRSWYNEQFF
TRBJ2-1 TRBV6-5 CASSYRQQGNEQFF
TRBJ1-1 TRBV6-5 CASRLRGWTEAFF
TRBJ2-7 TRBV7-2 CASSLGRVSYEQYF
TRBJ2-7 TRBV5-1 CASGPLTGGPIYEQYF
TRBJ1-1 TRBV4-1 CASSQKVPITGYTEAFF
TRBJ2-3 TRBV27 CASSLSRGGTDTQYF
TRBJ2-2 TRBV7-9 CASRGAGWYTGELFF
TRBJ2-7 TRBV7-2 CASSRTSGIYEQYF
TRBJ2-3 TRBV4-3 CASSQDQREYEAQYF
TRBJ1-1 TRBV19 CASKQGSTEAFF
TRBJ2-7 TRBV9 CASSVPTSSYEQYF
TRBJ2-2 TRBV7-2 CASSTRGTGELFF
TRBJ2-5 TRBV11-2 CASSFRGSGKETQYF
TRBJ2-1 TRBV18 CASSPGQYNEQFF
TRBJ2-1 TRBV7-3 CASSLAPAAYNEQFF
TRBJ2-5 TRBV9 CASSALDFQETQYF